This entry lists 32 T cell receptor beta chains sequenced from one sample in a study of T cells in localized non-small cell lung cancer. The data were produced by immunoSEQ multiplex PCR, yet TCRdb's version contains in-frame clones alone and is incomplete. The sample contains approximately 150,000 clones, 89% of which appear only once. The source material was peripheral blood, sampled before any cancer treatment. The receptors come from an older female donor with stage I lung adenocarcinoma.

V gene TRBV9 combines with J gene TRBJ2-1; 11 nucleotides match TRBD2. The CDR3 sequence is 16 residues long. With V trimmed by 5 bases and J by 7 bases, 11 bases remained unmatched. CDR1 and CDR2 from the germline V gene are SGDLS and YYNGEE. The chain's CDR3 is CASRVGTSGYGNEQFF. Here the CDR3 DNA reads TGTGCCAGCAGGGTTGGGACTAGCGGCTATGGAAATGAGCAGTTCTTC.

CDR3 sequence: CASSLIGASGRSSSYNEQFF. In DNA, the CDR3 is TGCGCCAGCAGCTTGATTGGAGCTAGCGGGAGGTCGAGCTCCTACAATGAGCAGTTCTTC. The chain has TRBV5-1 and TRBJ2-1; 11 nucleotides agree with TRBD2. The CDR3 consists of 20 residues. The germline V gene encodes CDR1 SGHRS and CDR2 YFSETQ. The ends lost 1 base at V and 0 bases at J; junction bases unmatched: 12.

This clone was counted a single time. The J gene is TRBJ1-1, the V gene TRBV19; D gene unclear. CDR3 length: 15 amino acids. The V and J ends lost 3 bases and 0 bases respectively, with 11 bases between them. Per the germline V gene, CDR1 is LNHDA and CDR2 is SQIVND (reference sequence). The CDR3 here is CASSIGRVMNTEAFF. For the CDR3, the DNA is TGTGCCAGTAGTATCGGACGGGTTATGAACACTGAAGCTTTCTTT.

In DNA form, the CDR3 reads TGTGCCAGCAGCTCCCGGGACAGGGTACACGAGCAGTACTTC. This translates into CASSSRDRVHEQYF. The rearrangement joins TRBV5-4 to TRBJ2-7, with 9 positions matching TRBD1. The CDR3 is 14 amino acids. J gave up 5 bases and V 3 bases, and 6 bases lay outside the gene matches. The germline V gene has CDR1 SGHNT and CDR2 YYREEE (reference sequence).

The gene calls are TRBV7-9 and TRBJ2-1; D remains ambiguous. Germline-derived CDR1 and CDR2 are SEHNR and FQNEAQ (reference sequence). V lost 4 bases and J 1 base, leaving 17 bases between the germline ends. The CDR3 extends over 17 amino acids. The CDR3 is CASSSPLSGGSYNEQFF. The CDR3 DNA reads TGTGCCAGCAGCTCCCCGTTGTCGGGCGGATCCTACAATGAGCAGTTCTTC.

V gene TRBV5-1 combines with J gene TRBJ2-7; 12 bases fit TRBD2. Germline V gene lookup returns CDR1 SGHRS and CDR2 YFSETQ. The CDR3 contains 17 residues. Trimming at V came to 0 bases and at J to 5 bases, leaving 9 bases not matched to a gene. This chain's CDR3 is CASSLASLAGGGNEQYF. The CDR3 DNA reads TGCGCCAGCAGCTTGGCTAGCCTAGCGGGAGGGGGGAACGAGCAGTACTTC.

The CDR3 is CAWGQQGLYNQPQHF. The CDR3 DNA is TGTGCCTGGGGTCAACAGGGGCTCTACAATCAGCCCCAGCATTTT. The chain couples TRBV30 to TRBJ1-5; 7 bases agree with TRBD1. Germline values: CDR1 GTSNPN, CDR2 SVGIG (reference sequence). The length of the CDR3 is 15 residues. Losses at the gene ends were 5 bases for V and 3 bases for J; bases not matched to a gene: 10.

Concerning this clone: The sample carries other DNA sequences with the same CDR3. The CDR3 reads CAWSRDSRTEAFF. The CDR3, as DNA: TGTGCCTGGAGTAGGGATTCTCGCACTGAAGCTTTCTTT. The chain couples TRBV30 to TRBJ1-1; D is ambiguous. CDR3 length: 13 residues. With 2 bases removed from V and 4 bases from J, the gap between germline ends came to 11 bases. CDR1 and CDR2 from the germline V gene are GTSNPN and SVGIG (reference sequence).

V usage is TRBV5-4 and J usage is TRBJ2-2; TRBD2 is a possible D gene (5 bases). The CDR3 length is 16 residues. V lost 0 bases and J lost 7, with 16 bases in between. Looked up from germline, CDR1 is SGHNT and CDR2 is YYREEE (reference sequence). The CDR3 is CASSLGGLGFGGELFF. DNA of the CDR3: TGTGCCAGCAGCTTGGGCGGGCTGGGATTTGGCGGGGAGCTGTTTTTT.

The chain couples TRBV6-5 to TRBJ1-2; D call uncertain. The CDR3 is made up of 13 amino acids. Germline loops: CDR1 MNHEY, CDR2 SVGAGI. Trimming took off 8 bases at V and 5 bases at J, with 15 bases between the two ends. CDR3 DNA sequence: TGTGCCAGCCGGCGGAACGACCCTTATGGCTACACCTTC. Amino acid sequence: CASRRNDPYGYTF.

This clone has a single count. The chain is built from TRBV5-1 and TRBJ2-1, with 10 bases lining up with TRBD1. J lost 4 bases, V lost 4 bases, and 5 bases had no gene match. Germline V lookup: CDR1 SGHRS, CDR2 YFSETQ. This CDR3 has 15 residues. CDR3 nucleotide sequence: TGCGCCAGCAGCAGGGACAGGGGTTGGTACAATGAGCAGTTCTTC. Its translation: CASSRDRGWYNEQFF.

The V call is TRBV6-5, the J call TRBJ2-3, with TRBD2 as a possible D gene (5 bases). From germline, CDR1 is MNHEY and CDR2 SVGAGI. The CDR3 has 15 amino acids. The germline V and J ends were trimmed by 0 bases and 0 bases, with 7 bases remaining between them. This chain's CDR3 is CASSYSRTSTDTQYF. Written as DNA, the CDR3 is TGTGCCAGCAGTTACTCTCGGACTAGCACAGATACGCAGTATTTT.

To note about this clone: This specimen includes other DNA sequences encoding the same CDR3. V gene TRBV5-6 combines with J gene TRBJ2-7; 8 bases line up with TRBD2. Germline CDR1 SGHDT, CDR2 YYEEEE. Losses at the gene ends were 0 bases for V and 0 bases for J; bases not matched to a gene: 8. This CDR3 spans 17 amino acids. The CDR3 DNA reads TGTGCCAGCAGCTTGGGTGGGTTGCGGGGGGCCTCCTACGAGCAGTACTTC. Its translation is CASSLGGLRGASYEQYF.

This chain joins TRBV10-1 and TRBJ2-1; 7 bases map to TRBD2. CDR1 is WNHNN, CDR2 SYGVQD, per germline (reference sequence). The J segment lost 5 bases and the V segment lost 3 bases, leaving 7 bases of the junction unmatched. This CDR3 is 15 amino acids long. The CDR3 coding sequence is TGCGCCAGCAGTGATCCTGGACTAGAAAACAATGAGCAGTTCTTC. This codes for CASSDPGLENNEQFF.

V is TRBV6-1 and J is TRBJ1-1; the D gene is possibly TRBD1 (6 bases). V was pared by 4 bases and J by 0 bases, with 12 bases between. The CDR3 contains 15 residues. From germline, CDR1 is MNHNS and CDR2 SASEGT. DNA of the CDR3: TGTGCCAGCAGTGTAGGTACAGGGTTGAACACTGAAGCTTTCTTT. Protein sequence: CASSVGTGLNTEAFF.

This clone showed up just once. V is TRBV5-1 and J is TRBJ2-6; unclear D gene. Trimming pared 4 bases from V and 4 bases from J, leaving 12 bases between. CDR3 size: 15 residues. Per germline, CDR1 SGHRS and CDR2 YFSETQ. CDR3 sequence (DNA): TGCGCCAGCAGCATACCCCCTCTAGGGGCCAACGTCCTGACTTTC. As protein: CASSIPPLGANVLTF.

V usage is TRBV6-1 and J usage is TRBJ1-2; D uncertain. V was pared by 3 bases and J by 2 bases, with 7 bases between. There are 13 residues in the CDR3. Germline CDR1 is MNHNS and CDR2 is SASEGT. CDR3 coding DNA: TGTGCCAGCAGTGAGACGGGAAACTATGGCTACACCTTC. Translation gives CASSETGNYGYTF.

The chain employs TRBV28 and TRBJ2-3, with 10 bases aligning to TRBD2. With 5 bases clipped from V and 5 bases from J, the junction kept 13 bases outside the gene matches. CDR1 and CDR2 from the germline V gene are MDHEN and SYDVKM. The CDR3 runs to 17 residues. CDR3 in amino acids: CASSLTGAGGPGDTQYF. The CDR3 DNA follows: TGTGCCAGCAGTCTGACCGGAGCGGGAGGGCCGGGAGATACGCAGTATTTT.

The V gene is TRBV7-3, the J gene TRBJ2-6; no reliable D call. Germline lookup yields CDR1 SGHTA and CDR2 FQGTGA. The CDR3 has 14 residues. Trimming stripped 8 bases from V and 0 bases from J, with 8 bases between. CDR3 bases: TGTGCCAGCCAAAAAAGCTCTGGGGCCAACGTCCTGACTTTC. Amino acids: CASQKSSGANVLTF.

This chain uses TRBV29-1 with TRBJ2-2; tentative D call: TRBD1 (5 bases). CDR3 length equals 12 residues. Germline V gene lookup returns CDR1 SQVTM and CDR2 ANQGSEA. Between the trimmed V and J ends, which lost 6 bases and 7 bases, there was a span of 12 bases. The CDR3 DNA reads as TGCAGCGTCCTACAGGTTAGCGGGGAGCTGTTTTTT. It encodes CSVLQVSGELFF.

The chain carries TRBV29-1 and TRBJ2-7; D is ambiguous. Germline V gene data show CDR1 as SQVTM and CDR2 as ANQGSEA. V was cut by 6 bases and J by 1 base, with 10 bases left in between. The length of the CDR3 is 12 residues. CDR3 in amino acids: CSVKTSSYEQYF. The CDR3 DNA sequence: TGCAGCGTGAAGACGTCATCCTACGAGCAGTACTTC.

This sequence joins TRBV30 and TRBJ2-7; D is uncertain. The ends were cut back, 1 base at V and 0 bases at J, with 10 bases in the middle. Looked up from germline, CDR1 is GTSNPN and CDR2 is SVGIG (reference sequence). There are 14 residues in the CDR3. The CDR3 sequence is CAWSARPDSYEQYF. CDR3 in DNA: TGTGCCTGGAGTGCTAGGCCGGACTCCTACGAGCAGTACTTC.

This rearrangement joins TRBV5-1 to TRBJ2-1; D is possibly TRBD2 (6 bases). The CDR3 extends over 15 amino acids. Trimming removed 0 bases at V and 4 bases at J, with 11 bases between. Germline V CDR1 and CDR2: SGHRS, YFSETQ. The CDR3 here is CASSLVGTPYNEQFF. The DNA of the CDR3 is TGCGCCAGCAGCTTGGTCGGGACTCCATACAATGAGCAGTTCTTC.

This chain links TRBV14 with TRBJ2-2; no clear D. Germline values: CDR1 SGHDN, CDR2 FVKESK. This CDR3 region has 14 residues. With 1 base removed from V and 5 bases from J, the gap between germline ends came to 8 bases. As DNA, the CDR3 is TGTGCCAGCAGCCAAGGGCTCTTAACCGGGGAGCTGTTTTTT. It encodes CASSQGLLTGELFF. Full variable domain (missing parts from reference TRBV14 and TRBJ2-2): EAGVTQFPSHSVIEKGQTVTLRCDPISGHDNLYWYRRVMGKEIKFLLHFVKESKQDESGMPNNRFLAERTGGTYSTLKVQPAELEDSGVYFCASSQGLLTGELFFGEGSRLTVL.

The V and J genes are TRBV5-1 and TRBJ2-3; TRBD2 agrees at 15 bases. This CDR3 has 19 amino acids. V shed 2 bases and J 5 bases; nucleotides not matched to a gene: 12. CDR1 is SGHRS and CDR2 is YFSETQ in the germline V gene. CDR3 DNA: TGCGCCAGCAGCTTAAACCCTAGGACTAGCGGGAGGGCCATAGATACGCAGTATTTT. Amino acids: CASSLNPRTSGRAIDTQYF.

This CDR3 reads CASSEAGASYEQYF. CDR3 DNA: TGCGCCAGCAGTGAGGCGGGGGCCTCCTACGAGCAGTACTTC. The gene calls are TRBV10-1 and TRBJ2-7, with D possibly matching TRBD2 (7 bases). Germline values: CDR1 WNHNN, CDR2 SYGVQD (reference sequence). Trimming took off 2 bases at V and 0 bases at J, with 8 bases between the two ends. CDR3 size: 14 residues.

This chain uses TRBV19 with TRBJ2-3; D gene unclear. The CDR3 loop spans 15 amino acids. Germline lookup yields CDR1 LNHDA and CDR2 SQIVND (reference sequence). Trimming left V 5 bases short and J 0 bases short, with 12 bases between. The CDR3 DNA is TGTGCCAGTAGTCCCGTAGTTTTTAGCACAGATACGCAGTATTTT. This sequence encodes CASSPVVFSTDTQYF.

This rearrangement joins TRBV2 to TRBJ1-2; D uncertain. The CDR3 consists of 17 residues. CDR1 and CDR2 from the germline V gene are SNHLY and FYNNEI. The V end was cut by 8 bases, the J end by 3 bases, with 25 bases between. CDR3 region: CASAARGKASGYYGYTF. The DNA for the CDR3 is TGTGCCAGCGCTGCCCGCGGGAAGGCTTCAGGTTACTATGGCTACACCTTC.

J is TRBJ2-5 and V is TRBV5-1, with D uncertain. V was cut by 2 bases and J by 5 bases, with 4 bases left in between. Germline V gives CDR1 SGHRS, CDR2 YFSETQ. CDR3 length: 11 amino acids. In DNA form, the CDR3 reads TGCGCCAGCAGCTTTGGGGAGACCCAGTACTTC. It translates to CASSFGETQYF.

This clone has more than one count but fewer than ten. The chain has TRBV5-4 and TRBJ1-1; 8 nucleotides agree with TRBD1. The CDR3 extends over 15 amino acids. V gave up 4 bases and J gave up 4 bases; unmatched junction bases: 9. Germline V gene sequence: CDR1 SGHNT, CDR2 YYREEE (reference sequence). CDR3 sequence (DNA): TGTGCCAGCAGCGCACGACAGGGGAGGGGCACTGAAGCTTTCTTT. It is translated as CASSARQGRGTEAFF.

This chain connects TRBV29-1 to TRBJ2-3; 7 bases line up with TRBD2. CDR3 length: 14 amino acids. Germline V CDR1 and CDR2: SQVTM, ANQGSEA. The V segment lost 7 bases and the J segment 0 bases; nucleotides outside the gene matches: 7. Written as DNA, the CDR3 is TGCAGCGCAGGGACTACTCCTAGCACAGATACGCAGTATTTT. Translated, it gives CSAGTTPSTDTQYF.

The CDR3 nucleotides read TGTGCCAGCACGGTGAGCTCCTACAATGAGCAGTTCTTC. This encodes CASTVSSYNEQFF. The rearrangement uses TRBV7-2 and TRBJ2-1; no clear D gene. There are 13 residues in the CDR3. Germline CDR1 and CDR2: SGHTA and FQGNSA. V was clipped by 7 bases and J by 0 bases, with 7 bases between them.